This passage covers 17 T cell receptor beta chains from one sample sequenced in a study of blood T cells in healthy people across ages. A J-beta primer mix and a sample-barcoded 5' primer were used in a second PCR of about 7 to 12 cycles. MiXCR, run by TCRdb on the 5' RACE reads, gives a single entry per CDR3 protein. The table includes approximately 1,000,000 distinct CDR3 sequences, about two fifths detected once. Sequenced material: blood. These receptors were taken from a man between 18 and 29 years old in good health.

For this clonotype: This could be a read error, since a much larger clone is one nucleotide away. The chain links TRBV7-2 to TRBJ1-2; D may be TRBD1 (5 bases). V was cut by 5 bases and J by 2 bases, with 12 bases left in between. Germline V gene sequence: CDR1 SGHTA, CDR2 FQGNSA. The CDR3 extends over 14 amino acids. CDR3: CASSVLGVNYGYTF. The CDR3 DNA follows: TGTGCCAGCAGCGTTCTAGGGGTGAACTATGGCTACACCTTC. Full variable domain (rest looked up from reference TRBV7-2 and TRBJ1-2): GAGVSQSPSNKVTEKGKDVELRCDPISGHTALYWYRQSLGQGLEFLIYFQGNSAPDKSGLPSDRFSAERTGGSVSTLTIQRTQQEDSAVYLCASSVLGVNYGYTFGSGTRLTVV.

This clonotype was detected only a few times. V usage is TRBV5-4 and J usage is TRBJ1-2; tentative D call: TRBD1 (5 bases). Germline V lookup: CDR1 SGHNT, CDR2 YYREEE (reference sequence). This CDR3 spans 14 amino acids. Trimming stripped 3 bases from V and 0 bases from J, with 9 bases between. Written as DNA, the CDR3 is TGTGCCAGCAGCTCGGACACTGCTAACTATGGCTACACCTTC. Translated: CASSSDTANYGYTF.

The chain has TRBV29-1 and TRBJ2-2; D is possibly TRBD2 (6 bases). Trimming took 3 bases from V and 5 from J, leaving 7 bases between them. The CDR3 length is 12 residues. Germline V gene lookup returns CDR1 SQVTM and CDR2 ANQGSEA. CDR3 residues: CSVDAGTGELFF. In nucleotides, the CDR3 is TGCAGCGTTGATGCGGGGACCGGGGAGCTGTTTTTT.

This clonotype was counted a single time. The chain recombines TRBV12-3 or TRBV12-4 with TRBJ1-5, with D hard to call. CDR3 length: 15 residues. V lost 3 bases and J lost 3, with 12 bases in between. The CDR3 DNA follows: TGTGCCAGCAGTTTGGCAGGACGGAACAATCAGCCCCAGCATTTT. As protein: CASSLAGRNNQPQHF.

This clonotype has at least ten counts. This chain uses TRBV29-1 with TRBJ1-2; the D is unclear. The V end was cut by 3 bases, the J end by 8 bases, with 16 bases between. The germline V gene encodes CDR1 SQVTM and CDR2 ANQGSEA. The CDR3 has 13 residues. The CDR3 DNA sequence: TGCAGCGTTGACGCAAAAGACCCCATAGGCTACACCTTC. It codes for CSVDAKDPIGYTF. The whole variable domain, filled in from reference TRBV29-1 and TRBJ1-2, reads SAVISQKPSRDICQRGTSLTIQCQVDSQVTMMFWYRQQPGQSLTLIATANQGSEATYESGFVIDKFPISRPNLTFSTLTVSNMSPEDSSIYLCSVDAKDPIGYTFGSGTRLTVV.

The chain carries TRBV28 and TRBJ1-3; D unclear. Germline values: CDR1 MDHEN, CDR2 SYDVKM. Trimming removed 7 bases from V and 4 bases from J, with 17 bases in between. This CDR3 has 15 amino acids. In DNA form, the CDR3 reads TGTGCCAGCACGGGCCACTCCTGGGGAGGAAACACCATATATTTT. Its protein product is CASTGHSWGGNTIYF.

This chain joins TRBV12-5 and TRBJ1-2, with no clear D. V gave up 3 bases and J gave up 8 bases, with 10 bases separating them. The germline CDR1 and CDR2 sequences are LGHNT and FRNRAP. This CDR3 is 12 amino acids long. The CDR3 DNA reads TGTGCTAGTGGTTTTTGGTGGTCAGGCTACACCTTC. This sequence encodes CASGFWWSGYTF.

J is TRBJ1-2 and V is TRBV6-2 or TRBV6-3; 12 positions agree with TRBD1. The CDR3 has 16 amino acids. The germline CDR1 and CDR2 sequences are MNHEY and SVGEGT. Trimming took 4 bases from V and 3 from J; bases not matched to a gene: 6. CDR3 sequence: CASSFRDRGRDYGYTF. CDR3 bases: TGTGCCAGCAGTTTCCGGGACAGGGGGCGCGACTATGGCTACACCTTC.

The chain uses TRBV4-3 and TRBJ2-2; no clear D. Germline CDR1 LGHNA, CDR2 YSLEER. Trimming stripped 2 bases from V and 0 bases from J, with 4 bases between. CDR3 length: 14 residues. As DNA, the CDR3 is TGCGCCAGCAGCCAAATACCGAACACCGGGGAGCTGTTTTTT. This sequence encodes CASSQIPNTGELFF.

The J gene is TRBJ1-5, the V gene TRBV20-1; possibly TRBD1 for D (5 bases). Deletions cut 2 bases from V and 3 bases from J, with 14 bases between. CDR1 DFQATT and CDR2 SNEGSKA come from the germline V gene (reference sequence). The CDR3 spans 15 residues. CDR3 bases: TGCAGTGCTAGACCAGACAGCCTACCCAATCAGCCCCAGCATTTT. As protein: CSARPDSLPNQPQHF.

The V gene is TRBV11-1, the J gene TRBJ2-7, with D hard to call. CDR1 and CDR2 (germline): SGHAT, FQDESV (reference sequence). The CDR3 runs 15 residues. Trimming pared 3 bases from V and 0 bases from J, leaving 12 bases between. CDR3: CASSLGTTLSYEQYF. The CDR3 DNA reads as TGTGCCAGCAGCTTGGGCACAACCCTCTCCTACGAGCAGTACTTC.

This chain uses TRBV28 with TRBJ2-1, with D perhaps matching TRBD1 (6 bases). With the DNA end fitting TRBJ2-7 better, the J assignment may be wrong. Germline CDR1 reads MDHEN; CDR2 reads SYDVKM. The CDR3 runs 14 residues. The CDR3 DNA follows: TGTGCCAGCGAGACAGGTAGCTCCTACAATGAGCAGTACTTC. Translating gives CASETGSSYNEQYF.

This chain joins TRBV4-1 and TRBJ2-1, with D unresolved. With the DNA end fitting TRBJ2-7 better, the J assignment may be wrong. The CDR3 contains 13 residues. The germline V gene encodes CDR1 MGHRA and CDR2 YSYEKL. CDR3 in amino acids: CASRGGPYNEQYF. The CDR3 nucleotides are TGCGCCAGCAGAGGCGGACCGTACAATGAGCAGTACTTC.

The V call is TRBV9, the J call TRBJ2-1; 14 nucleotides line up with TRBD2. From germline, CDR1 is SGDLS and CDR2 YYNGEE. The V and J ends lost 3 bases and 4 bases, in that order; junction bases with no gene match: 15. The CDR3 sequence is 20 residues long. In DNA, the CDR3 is TGTGCCAGCAGCGGCGACGATATGGGACTAGCGGGGGCCATATACAATGAGCAGTTCTTC. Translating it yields CASSGDDMGLAGAIYNEQFF. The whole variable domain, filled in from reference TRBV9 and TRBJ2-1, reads DSGVTQTPKHLITATGQRVTLRCSPRSGDLSVYWYQQSLDQGLQFLIQYYNGEERAKGNILERFSAQQFPDLHSELNLSSLELGDSALYFCASSGDDMGLAGAIYNEQFFGPGTRLTVL.

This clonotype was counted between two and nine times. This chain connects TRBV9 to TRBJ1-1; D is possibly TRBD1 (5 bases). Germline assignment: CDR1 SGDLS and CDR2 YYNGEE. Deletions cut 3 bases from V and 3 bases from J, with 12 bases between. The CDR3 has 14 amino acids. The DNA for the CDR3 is TGTGCCAGCAGCGGAACCGGGGGTCACACTGAAGCTTTCTTT. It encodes CASSGTGGHTEAFF.

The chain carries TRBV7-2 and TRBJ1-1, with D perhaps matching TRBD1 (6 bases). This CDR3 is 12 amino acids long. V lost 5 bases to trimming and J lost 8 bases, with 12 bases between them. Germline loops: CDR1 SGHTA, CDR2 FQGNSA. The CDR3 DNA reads TGTGCCAGCAGCGCGAACAGGGTAGAAGCTTTCTTT. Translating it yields CASSANRVEAFF.

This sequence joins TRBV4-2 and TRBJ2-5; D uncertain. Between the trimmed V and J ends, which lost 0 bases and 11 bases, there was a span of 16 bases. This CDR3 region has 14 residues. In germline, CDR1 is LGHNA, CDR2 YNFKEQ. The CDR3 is CASSQEGRYNEQYF. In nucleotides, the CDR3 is TGTGCCAGCAGCCAAGAAGGCAGATACAATGAGCAGTACTTC.